This TCR beta chain was recovered during a study of T cells of healthy individuals. The table lists this clonotype with many counts. Each CDR3 protein gets one entry after TCRdb re-called the 5' RACE reads with MiXCR. The sample lists some 100,000 distinct CDR3 sequences; under 20% were seen once. V was clipped by 4 bases and J by 12 bases, with 16 bases between them. The CDR3 loop spans 13 amino acids. Germline CDR1 reads SEHNR; CDR2 reads FQNEAQ (reference sequence). This clonotype originated in a human donor in good health. This chain links TRBV7-9 with TRBJ2-1; perhaps TRBD2 as D (6 bases). The chain's CDR3 is CASSSQEGTVQFF. For the CDR3, the DNA is TGTGCCAGCAGCTCCCAGGAGGGTACTGTGCAGTTCTTC.